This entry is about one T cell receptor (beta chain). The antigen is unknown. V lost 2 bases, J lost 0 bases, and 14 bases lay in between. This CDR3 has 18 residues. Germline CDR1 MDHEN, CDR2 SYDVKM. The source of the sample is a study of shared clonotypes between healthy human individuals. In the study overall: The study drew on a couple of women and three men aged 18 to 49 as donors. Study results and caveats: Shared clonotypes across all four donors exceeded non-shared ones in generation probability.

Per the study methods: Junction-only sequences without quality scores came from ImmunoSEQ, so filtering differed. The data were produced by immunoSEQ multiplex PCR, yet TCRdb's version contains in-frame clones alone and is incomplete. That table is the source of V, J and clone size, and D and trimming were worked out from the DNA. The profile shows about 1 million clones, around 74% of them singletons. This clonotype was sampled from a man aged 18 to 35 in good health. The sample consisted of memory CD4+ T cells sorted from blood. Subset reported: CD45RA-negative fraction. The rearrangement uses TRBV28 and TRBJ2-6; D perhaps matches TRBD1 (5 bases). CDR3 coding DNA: TGTGCCAGCAGTTTAAGTGGGGCTTACACCTCTGGGGCCAACGTCCTGACTTTC. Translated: CASSLSGAYTSGANVLTF.